This T cell receptor beta chain was captured in a study of early stage breast cancer tumors. TCRdb's table, derived via immunoSEQ multiplex PCR, lists solely in-frame clones and lacks some. Of 25,000 to 30,000 clones listed, around three quarters are singletons. The CDR3 is 12 residues long. The V and J ends lost 10 bases and 2 bases respectively, with 11 bases between them. Germline CDR1 and CDR2: MDHEN and SYDVKM. This sequence was found in a person between 60 and 70 years old with breast cancer. The sequenced material came from blood. The V call is TRBV28, the J call TRBJ2-5; D perhaps matches TRBD1 (6 bases). The CDR3 region is CATEGQQETQYF. The CDR3 DNA sequence: TGTGCCACAGAAGGACAGCAAGAGACCCAGTACTTC.